Below, 19 T cell receptor beta chains from the same sample are listed, as sequenced in a study of T cell responses to AZD1222 COVID-19 vaccine (dated by TCRdb to about 2021). The protocol used for the library was the immunoSEQ multiplex PCR assay. As stored in TCRdb, this immuneACCESS dataset retains in-frame rearrangements with V and J assigned. A fraction of the clones does not appear; measured against another copy, unresolved V genes explain less than half of the discrepancy, and the remainder lacks a known reason. The sample table records 100,000 to 130,000 clones; 80% to 90% of these occur just once. The biggest ten clones account for about 7% of the sample. This specimen's time point label, per the study, means: baseline before first vaccination. The sequencing used peripheral blood, collected on day 0 of AZD1222 vaccination. These receptors were collected from an adult in good health.

The chain couples TRBV25-1 to TRBJ1-3; D is unresolved. Germline values: CDR1 MGHDK, CDR2 SYGVNS. The CDR3 extends over 16 amino acids. Between the trimmed V and J ends, which lost 1 base and 4 bases, there was a span of 14 bases. This chain's CDR3 is CASSESGSGIGNTIYF. The CDR3 DNA reads as TGTGCCAGCAGTGAATCGGGATCGGGTATCGGAAACACCATATATTTT.

J is TRBJ2-1 and V is TRBV9; TRBD2 aligns across 9 bases. Germline V gives CDR1 SGDLS, CDR2 YYNGEE. This CDR3 contains 14 residues. J lost 6 bases, V lost 0 bases, and 1 base had no gene match. The chain's CDR3 is CASSVAGLANEQFF. The CDR3 region has the DNA TGTGCCAGCAGCGTAGCGGGACTAGCCAATGAGCAGTTCTTC.

This clone has only one observation. The genes are TRBV19 and TRBJ1-2; possibly TRBD1 for D (6 bases). V was trimmed by 4 bases and J by 4 bases, leaving 13 bases between them. The CDR3 length is 14 residues. Germline-derived CDR1 and CDR2 are LNHDA and SQIVND (reference sequence). The CDR3 loop is CASSTSRDTYGYTF. The CDR3 DNA sequence: TGTGCCAGTAGTACCTCCAGGGACACCTATGGCTACACCTTC.

V is TRBV6-1 and J is TRBJ2-7; D gene unclear. This CDR3 is built from 13 residues. Per germline, CDR1 MNHNS and CDR2 SASEGT. Trimming took off 0 bases at V and 3 bases at J, with 6 bases between the two ends. The CDR3 coding sequence is TGTGCCAGCAGTGAAGCCCTGATCTACGAGCAGTACTTC. As protein: CASSEALIYEQYF.

The J gene is TRBJ1-2, the V gene TRBV7-9; no clear D. The CDR3 totals 13 residues. Trimming shortened V by 5 bases and J by 8 bases, and 15 bases separated the two germline ends. Germline CDR1 reads SEHNR; CDR2 reads FQNEAQ (reference sequence). CDR3 loop: CASSADGLTGYTF. The CDR3 nucleotides are TGTGCCAGCAGCGCCGACGGGCTCACGGGCTACACCTTC.

V and J are TRBV7-3 and TRBJ1-1; 9 bases fit TRBD1. The ends lost 4 bases at V and 3 bases at J; junction bases unmatched: 6. CDR3 length: 15 residues. The germline gives CDR1 SGHTA, CDR2 FQGTGA. CDR3 amino acids: CASSSSGTGYTEAFF. In nucleotides, the CDR3 is TGTGCCAGCAGCTCTTCCGGGACAGGGTACACTGAAGCTTTCTTT.

The chain couples TRBV19 to TRBJ2-5, with D perhaps TRBD1 (6 bases). V shed 3 bases and J shed 5 bases, with 25 bases lying between them. The CDR3 extends over 18 amino acids. The germline V gene has CDR1 LNHDA and CDR2 SQIVND (reference sequence). This CDR3 reads CASSIGPTDRLRGETQYF. CDR3 coding DNA: TGTGCCAGTAGTATCGGCCCCACGGACAGATTGAGAGGGGAGACCCAGTACTTC.

The rearrangement links TRBV7-8 to TRBJ2-7, with D perhaps matching TRBD2 (5 bases). The V and J ends lost 5 bases and 3 bases respectively, with 11 bases between them. The CDR3 has 13 residues. Germline V gives CDR1 SGHVS, CDR2 FQNEAQ. The CDR3 sequence: CASSPSRDYEQYF. The CDR3 coding sequence is TGTGCCAGCAGCCCGAGCCGGGACTACGAGCAGTACTTC.

The rearrangement links TRBV27 to TRBJ2-7; D is uncertain. This CDR3 spans 12 amino acids. From germline, CDR1 is MNHEY and CDR2 SMNVEV (reference sequence). The V end was cut by 5 bases, the J end by 4 bases, with 9 bases between. CDR3 region: CASSKSRYEQYF. CDR3 DNA: TGTGCCAGCAGTAAGTCTAGATACGAGCAGTACTTC.

The genes are TRBV7-3 and TRBJ2-7; a weak D match, TRBD1 (5 bases). There are 19 residues in the CDR3. CDR1 and CDR2 (germline): SGHTA, FQGTGA. V was clipped by 6 bases and J by 3 bases, with 30 bases between them. The CDR3 bases are TGTGCCAGCAGTTTTGCCCGTGGGGCGACGACGCCTTTTGGCTACGAGCAGTACTTC. It translates to CASSFARGATTPFGYEQYF.

This chain links TRBV28 with TRBJ2-5, with D perhaps matching TRBD2 (5 bases). Looked up from germline, CDR1 is MDHEN and CDR2 is SYDVKM. V lost 3 bases to trimming and J lost 4 bases, with 9 bases between them. This CDR3 comprises 13 residues. CDR3 DNA sequence: TGTGCCAGCAGTTTGGAAGGGAGAGAGACCCAGTACTTC. This gives the protein CASSLEGRETQYF.

The chain combines TRBV28 with TRBJ2-3, with 10 bases identical to TRBD2. This CDR3 is built from 14 residues. The germline V gene has CDR1 MDHEN and CDR2 SYDVKM. Germline trimming cut 5 bases from V and 2 bases from J; bases unmatched to any gene: 1. In DNA form, the CDR3 reads TGTGCCAGCAGTCTAGCGGGGGCCACAGATACGCAGTATTTT. Translation: CASSLAGATDTQYF.

The rearrangement links TRBV15 to TRBJ1-2, with 8 positions matching TRBD1. The length of the CDR3 is 14 residues. Germline V gene data show CDR1 as LNHNV and CDR2 as YYDKDF (reference sequence). With V trimmed by 4 bases and J by 1 base, 2 bases remained unmatched. CDR3 amino acids: CATSTGQGNYGYTF. CDR3 nucleotide sequence: TGTGCCACCAGCACCGGACAGGGTAACTATGGCTACACCTTC.

The chain uses TRBV24-1 and TRBJ2-1; TRBD2 matches at 11 bases. J gave up 5 bases and V 4 bases, and 9 bases lay outside the gene matches. Germline values: CDR1 KGHDR, CDR2 SFDVKD. CDR3 length: 17 residues. The CDR3 loop is CATSDPGTSGLNNEQFF. The CDR3 DNA sequence: TGTGCCACCAGTGACCCCGGGACTAGCGGCCTGAACAATGAGCAGTTCTTC.

This chain links TRBV28 with TRBJ2-7, with D tentatively TRBD1 (6 bases). CDR1 MDHEN and CDR2 SYDVKM come from the germline V gene. The V end was cut by 5 bases, the J end by 1 base, with 15 bases between. CDR3 length: 15 residues. The CDR3 DNA is TGTGCCAGCAGTGAAGGGGACATCCTTTCCTACGAGCAGTACTTC. Translated, it gives CASSEGDILSYEQYF.

This clone appeared a few times. The chain joins TRBV30 to TRBJ1-5; no clear D. V was trimmed by 2 bases and J by 0 bases, leaving 5 bases between them. CDR3 length: 13 amino acids. The germline V gene has CDR1 GTSNPN and CDR2 SVGIG (reference sequence). CDR3 sequence reads: CAWSHDSNQPQHF. The DNA of the CDR3 is TGTGCCTGGAGTCACGATAGCAATCAGCCCCAGCATTTT.

This chain's CDR3 is CASSSSRLHNTGELFF. CDR3 sequence (DNA): TGTGCCAGCAGTTCCTCGCGACTGCATAACACCGGGGAGCTGTTTTTT. The chain recombines TRBV27 with TRBJ2-2; D gene uncertain. CDR3 length: 16 residues. Per germline, CDR1 MNHEY and CDR2 SMNVEV (reference sequence). V lost 4 bases and J 2 bases, leaving 14 bases between the germline ends.

This sequence joins TRBV28 and TRBJ2-7; D is undetermined. This CDR3 is 12 amino acids long. Germline V CDR1 and CDR2: MDHEN, SYDVKM. Trimming left V 2 bases short and J 6 bases short, with 8 bases between. In nucleotides, the CDR3 is TGTGCCAGCAGTTTAGGGTGGGGCGAGCAGTACTTC. Protein sequence: CASSLGWGEQYF.

V usage is TRBV15 and J usage is TRBJ1-5, with unresolved D. Germline V lookup: CDR1 LNHNV, CDR2 YYDKDF (reference sequence). The V gene lost 0 bases and the J gene lost 2 bases, with 14 bases spanning the gap. The CDR3 loop spans 17 amino acids. In DNA, the CDR3 is TGTGCCACCAGCAGAGATTCTACGAGGTTACGCAATCAGCCCCAGCATTTT. It specifies CATSRDSTRLRNQPQHF. Full variable domain (rest looked up from reference TRBV15 and TRBJ1-5): DAMVIQNPRYQVTQFGKPVTLSCSQTLNHNVMYWYQQKSSQAPKLLFHYYDKDFNNEADTPDNFQSRRPNTSFCFLDIRSPGLGDTAMYLCATSRDSTRLRNQPQHFGDGTRLSIL.